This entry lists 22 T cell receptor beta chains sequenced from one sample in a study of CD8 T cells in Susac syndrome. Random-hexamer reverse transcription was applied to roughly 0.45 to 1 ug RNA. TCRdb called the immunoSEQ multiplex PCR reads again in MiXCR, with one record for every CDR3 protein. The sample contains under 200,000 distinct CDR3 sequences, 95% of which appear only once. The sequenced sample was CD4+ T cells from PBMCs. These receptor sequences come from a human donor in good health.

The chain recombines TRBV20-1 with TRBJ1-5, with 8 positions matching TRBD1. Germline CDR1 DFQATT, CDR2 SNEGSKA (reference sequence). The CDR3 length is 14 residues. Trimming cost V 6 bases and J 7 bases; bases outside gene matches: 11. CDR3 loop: CSAVRTGLSQPQHF. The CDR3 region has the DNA TGCAGTGCCGTCCGGACAGGGCTCAGCCAGCCCCAGCATTTT.

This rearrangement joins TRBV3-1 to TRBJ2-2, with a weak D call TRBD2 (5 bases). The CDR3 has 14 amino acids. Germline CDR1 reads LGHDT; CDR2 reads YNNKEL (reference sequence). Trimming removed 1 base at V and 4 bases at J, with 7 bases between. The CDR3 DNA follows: TGTGCCAGCAGCCAAGCCGGGGTCACCGGGGAGCTGTTTTTT. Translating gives CASSQAGVTGELFF.

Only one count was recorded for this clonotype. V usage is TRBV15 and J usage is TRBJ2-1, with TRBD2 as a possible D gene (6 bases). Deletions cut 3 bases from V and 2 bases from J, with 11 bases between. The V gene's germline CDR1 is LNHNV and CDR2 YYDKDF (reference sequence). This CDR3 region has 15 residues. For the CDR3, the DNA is TGTGCCACCAGCAGCGGGCGGGGTGCCTACAATGAGCAGTTCTTC. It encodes CATSSGRGAYNEQFF.

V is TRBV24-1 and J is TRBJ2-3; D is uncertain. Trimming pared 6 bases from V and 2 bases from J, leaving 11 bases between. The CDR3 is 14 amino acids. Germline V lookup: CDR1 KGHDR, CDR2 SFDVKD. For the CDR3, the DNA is TGTGCCACCAGTCTAAATGCCAACACAGATACGCAGTATTTT. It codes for CATSLNANTDTQYF.

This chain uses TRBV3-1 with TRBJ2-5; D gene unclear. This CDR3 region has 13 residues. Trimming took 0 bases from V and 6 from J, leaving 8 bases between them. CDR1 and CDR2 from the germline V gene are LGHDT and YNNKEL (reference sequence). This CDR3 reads CASSQDSRKTQYF. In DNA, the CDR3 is TGTGCCAGCAGCCAAGATTCGAGGAAGACCCAGTACTTC.

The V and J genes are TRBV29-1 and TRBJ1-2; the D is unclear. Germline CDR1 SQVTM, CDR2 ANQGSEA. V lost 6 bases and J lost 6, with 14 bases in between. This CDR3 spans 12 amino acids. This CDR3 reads CSVWAAKNGYTF. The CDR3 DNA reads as TGCAGCGTCTGGGCAGCGAAGAATGGCTACACCTTC.

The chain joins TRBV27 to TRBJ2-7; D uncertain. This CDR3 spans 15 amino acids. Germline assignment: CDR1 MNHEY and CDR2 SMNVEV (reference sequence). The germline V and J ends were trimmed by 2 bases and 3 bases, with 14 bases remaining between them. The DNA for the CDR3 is TGTGCCAGCAGTTTAAATCGCGACACCATCTACGAGCAGTACGTC. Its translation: CASSLNRDTIYEQYV.

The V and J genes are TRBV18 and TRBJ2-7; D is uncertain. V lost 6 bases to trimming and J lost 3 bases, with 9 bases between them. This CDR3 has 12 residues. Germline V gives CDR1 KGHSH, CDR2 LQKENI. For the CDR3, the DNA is TGTGCCAGCTCCGACCAAAACTACGAGCAGTACTTC. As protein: CASSDQNYEQYF.

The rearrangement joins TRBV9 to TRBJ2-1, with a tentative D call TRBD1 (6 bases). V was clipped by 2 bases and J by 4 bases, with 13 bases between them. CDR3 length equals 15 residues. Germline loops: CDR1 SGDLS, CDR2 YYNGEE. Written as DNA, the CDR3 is TGTGCCAGCAGCGTGATACAGGGACGTTACAATGAGCAGTTCTTC. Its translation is CASSVIQGRYNEQFF.

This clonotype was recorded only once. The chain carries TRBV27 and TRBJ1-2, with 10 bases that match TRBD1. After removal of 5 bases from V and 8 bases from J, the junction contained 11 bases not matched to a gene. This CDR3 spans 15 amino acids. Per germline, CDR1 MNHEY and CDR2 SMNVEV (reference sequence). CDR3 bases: TGTGCCAGCAGTGCCCGGGACAGGGGTAGTCTAGGCTACACCTTC. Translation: CASSARDRGSLGYTF.

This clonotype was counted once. The CDR3 DNA follows: TGTGCCTGGTGGGCGGGGAGGGGCAATGAGCAGTTCTTC. The encoded protein is CAWWAGRGNEQFF. The chain is built from TRBV30 and TRBJ2-1; 7 bases agree with TRBD2. Germline CDR1 reads GTSNPN; CDR2 reads SVGIG (reference sequence). Trimming took 5 bases from V and 6 from J; bases not matched to a gene: 7. This CDR3 contains 13 residues.

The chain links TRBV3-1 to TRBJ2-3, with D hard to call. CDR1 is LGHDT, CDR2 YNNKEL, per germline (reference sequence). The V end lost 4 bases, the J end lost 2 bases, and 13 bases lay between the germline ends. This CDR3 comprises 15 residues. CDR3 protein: CASSPGAAPTDTQYF. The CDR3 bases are TGTGCCAGCAGCCCGGGCGCGGCCCCCACAGATACGCAGTATTTT.

CDR3 protein: CAWTVWDRGPGTF. In DNA form, the CDR3 reads TGTGCCTGGACGGTGTGGGACAGGGGCCCGGGGACCTTC. The chain is built from TRBV30 and TRBJ1-2; TRBD1 matches 10 bases. The CDR3 is made up of 13 amino acids. V dropped 4 bases and J dropped 14; count of bases not matched to a gene: 13. Germline CDR1 GTSNPN, CDR2 SVGIG (reference sequence).

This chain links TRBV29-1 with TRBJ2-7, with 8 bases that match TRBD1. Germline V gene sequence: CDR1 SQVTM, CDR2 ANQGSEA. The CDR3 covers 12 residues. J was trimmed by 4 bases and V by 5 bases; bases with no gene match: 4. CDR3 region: CSVSGGGYEQYV. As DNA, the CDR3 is TGCAGCGTTTCAGGGGGCGGGTACGAGCAGTACGTC.

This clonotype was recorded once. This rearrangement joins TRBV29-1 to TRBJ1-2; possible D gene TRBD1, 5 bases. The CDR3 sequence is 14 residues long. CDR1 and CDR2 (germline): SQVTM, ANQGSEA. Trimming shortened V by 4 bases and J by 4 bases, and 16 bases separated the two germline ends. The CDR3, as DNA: TGCAGCGTTGTGGAGGACACCACGACCTATGGCTACACCTTC. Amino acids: CSVVEDTTTYGYTF.

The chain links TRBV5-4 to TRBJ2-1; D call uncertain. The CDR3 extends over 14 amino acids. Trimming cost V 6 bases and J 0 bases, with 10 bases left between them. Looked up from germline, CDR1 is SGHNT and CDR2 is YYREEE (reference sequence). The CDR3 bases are TGTGCCAGCAACCCCCCTAGCTCCTACAATGAGCAGTTCTTC. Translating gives CASNPPSSYNEQFF.

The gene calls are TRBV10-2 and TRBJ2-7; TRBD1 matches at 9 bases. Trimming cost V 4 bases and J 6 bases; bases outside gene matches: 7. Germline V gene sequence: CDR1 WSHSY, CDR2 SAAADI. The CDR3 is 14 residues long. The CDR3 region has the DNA TGCGCCAGCAGTGTACCGGACAGGGGAGGCGAGCAGTACTTC. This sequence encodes CASSVPDRGGEQYF.

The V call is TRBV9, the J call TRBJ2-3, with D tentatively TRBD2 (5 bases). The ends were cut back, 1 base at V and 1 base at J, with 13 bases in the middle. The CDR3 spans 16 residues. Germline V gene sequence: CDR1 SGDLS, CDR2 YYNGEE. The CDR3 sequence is CASSVIPGGGTDTQYF. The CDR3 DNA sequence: TGTGCCAGCAGCGTAATCCCAGGAGGCGGCACAGATACGCAGTATTTT.

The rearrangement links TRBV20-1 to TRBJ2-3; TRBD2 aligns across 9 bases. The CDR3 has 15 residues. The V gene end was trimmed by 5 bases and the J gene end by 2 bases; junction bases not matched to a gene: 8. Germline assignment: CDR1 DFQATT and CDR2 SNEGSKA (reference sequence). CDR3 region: CSALLLAGITDTQYF. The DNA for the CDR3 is TGCAGTGCTCTCCTTCTAGCGGGAATCACAGATACGCAGTATTTT.

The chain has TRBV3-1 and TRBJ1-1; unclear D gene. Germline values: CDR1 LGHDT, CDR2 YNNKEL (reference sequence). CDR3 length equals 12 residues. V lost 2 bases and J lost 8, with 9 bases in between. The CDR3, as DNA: TGTGCCAGCAGCCAATTAGGGTGGGAAGCTTTCTTT. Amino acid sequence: CASSQLGWEAFF.

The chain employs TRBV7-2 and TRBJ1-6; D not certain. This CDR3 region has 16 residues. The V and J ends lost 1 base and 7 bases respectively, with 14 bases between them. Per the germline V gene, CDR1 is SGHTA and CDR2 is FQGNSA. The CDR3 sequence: CASSLVVTGVNSPLHF. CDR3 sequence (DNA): TGTGCCAGCAGCTTAGTCGTGACCGGAGTAAATTCACCCCTCCACTTT.

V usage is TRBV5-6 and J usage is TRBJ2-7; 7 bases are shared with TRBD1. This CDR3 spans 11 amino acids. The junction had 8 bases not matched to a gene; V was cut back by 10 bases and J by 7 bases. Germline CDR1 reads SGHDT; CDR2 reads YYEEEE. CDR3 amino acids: CAVRQGREQYV. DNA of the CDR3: TGTGCCGTCCGACAGGGTAGGGAGCAGTACGTC.